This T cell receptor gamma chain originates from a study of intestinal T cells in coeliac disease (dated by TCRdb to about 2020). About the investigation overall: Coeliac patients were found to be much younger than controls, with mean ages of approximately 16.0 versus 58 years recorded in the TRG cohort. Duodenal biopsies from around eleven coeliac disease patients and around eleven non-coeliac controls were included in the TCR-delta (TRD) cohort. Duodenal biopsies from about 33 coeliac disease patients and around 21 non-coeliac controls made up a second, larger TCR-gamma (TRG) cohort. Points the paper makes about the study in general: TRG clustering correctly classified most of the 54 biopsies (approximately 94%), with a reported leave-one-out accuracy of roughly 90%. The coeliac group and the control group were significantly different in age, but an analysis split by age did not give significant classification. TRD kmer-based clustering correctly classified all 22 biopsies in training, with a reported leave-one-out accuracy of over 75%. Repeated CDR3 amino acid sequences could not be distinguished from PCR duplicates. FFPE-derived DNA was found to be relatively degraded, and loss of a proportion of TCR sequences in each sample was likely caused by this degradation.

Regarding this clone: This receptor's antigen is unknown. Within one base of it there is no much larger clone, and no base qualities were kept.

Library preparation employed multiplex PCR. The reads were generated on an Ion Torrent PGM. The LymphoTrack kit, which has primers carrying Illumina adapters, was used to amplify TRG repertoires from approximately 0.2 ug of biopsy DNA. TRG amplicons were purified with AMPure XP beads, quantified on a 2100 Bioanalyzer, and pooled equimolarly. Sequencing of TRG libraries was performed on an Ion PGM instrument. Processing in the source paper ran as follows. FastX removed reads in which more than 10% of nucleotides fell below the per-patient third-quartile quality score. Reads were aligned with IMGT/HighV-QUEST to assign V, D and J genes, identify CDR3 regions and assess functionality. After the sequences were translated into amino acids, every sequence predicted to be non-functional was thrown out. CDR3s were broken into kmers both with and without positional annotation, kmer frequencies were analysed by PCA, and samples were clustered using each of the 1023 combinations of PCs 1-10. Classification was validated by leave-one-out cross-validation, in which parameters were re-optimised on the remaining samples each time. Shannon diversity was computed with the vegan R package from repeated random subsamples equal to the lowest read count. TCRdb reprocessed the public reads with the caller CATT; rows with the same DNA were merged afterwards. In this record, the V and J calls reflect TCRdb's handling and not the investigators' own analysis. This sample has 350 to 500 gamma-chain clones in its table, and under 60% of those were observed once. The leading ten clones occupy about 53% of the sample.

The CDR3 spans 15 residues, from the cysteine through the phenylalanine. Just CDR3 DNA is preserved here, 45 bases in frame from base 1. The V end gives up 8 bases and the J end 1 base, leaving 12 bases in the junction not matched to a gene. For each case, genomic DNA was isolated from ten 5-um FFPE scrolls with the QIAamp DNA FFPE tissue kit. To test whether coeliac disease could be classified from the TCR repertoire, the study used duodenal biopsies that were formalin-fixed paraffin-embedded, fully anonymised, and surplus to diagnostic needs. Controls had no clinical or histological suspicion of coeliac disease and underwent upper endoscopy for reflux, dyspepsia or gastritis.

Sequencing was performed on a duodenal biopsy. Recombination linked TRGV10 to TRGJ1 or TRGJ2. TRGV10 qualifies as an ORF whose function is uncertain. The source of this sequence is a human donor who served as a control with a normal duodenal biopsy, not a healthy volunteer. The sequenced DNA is TGTGCTGCGTGGGCCCGCCACCCAAATTATTATAAGAAACTCTTT. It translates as CAAWARHPNYYKKLF.